Listed here is a single T cell receptor (beta chain). The sample belongs to a study of blood T cell repertoires in COVID-19. V shed 8 bases and J 1 base; nucleotides not matched to a gene: 8. The CDR3 loop spans 16 amino acids. Germline CDR1 and CDR2: MNHNY and SVGAGI (reference sequence). Profiling relied on immunoSEQ multiplex PCR, and the TCRdb table lists in-frame clones only, not all of them. This table has more than 65,000 clones, over 70% appearing once. The sequence was obtained from a woman in her 70s with acute or convalescent COVID-19. The chain combines TRBV6-6 with TRBJ2-6; the match to TRBD1 covers 7 bases. Sequencing input: peripheral blood. The CDR3 loop reads CASRDRIQSGANVLTF. The CDR3 region has the DNA TGTGCCAGCCGGGACAGAATTCAATCTGGGGCCAACGTCCTGACTTTC.